Included here is one T cell receptor beta chain sequence, with context. The entry originates in a study of blood T cell repertoires in COVID-19. At the level of the study: The study drew acute and convalescent COVID-19 samples from the United States, Italy and Spain.

Germline V gene sequence: CDR1 WSHSY, CDR2 SAAADI. V was pared by 6 bases and J by 5 bases, with 11 bases between. This CDR3 spans 12 amino acids. The authors' processing: Reference gene primer amplification yielded estimated nucleated cell counts. TCRdb keeps only in-frame clones here, not all; method: immunoSEQ multiplex PCR. The DNA gave D and trimming, while V, J and clone size come from that table. The sample lists roughly 100,000 clones, more than 70% occurring once. The TCR sequence derives from a human donor in a cohort sampled during active COVID-19. J is TRBJ2-7 and V is TRBV10-2; tentative D call: TRBD1 (6 bases). Sequencing was carried out using peripheral blood. For the CDR3, the DNA is TGCGCCAGCAGCGTCAGGGGCCACGAGCAGTACTTC. It yields the protein CASSVRGHEQYF.